This T cell receptor beta chain is drawn from a study of blood T cells in healthy people across ages. Turning to this clonotype: What it recognizes is unknown.

A second PCR, run for roughly 7 to 11 cycles, used a sample-barcoded 5' primer plus a J-beta primer mix. TCRdb re-analysed the 5' RACE reads in MiXCR, keeping a single row per CDR3 protein. The table shows fewer than 1,200,000 distinct CDR3 sequences, with about 23% occurring only once. Whole-study results and caveats: Older individuals had lower TCR beta diversity per million T cells (the decline was roughly linear).

CDR1 and CDR2 from the germline V gene are MNHNS and SASEGT. CDR3 length: 16 residues. Trimming took 2 bases from V and 5 from J, leaving 18 bases between them. The same sample was also studied in work on T cells of mothers and their children.

Sequenced material: blood. The source of this sequence is a girl aged 2 to 9 in good health. The rearrangement uses TRBV6-1 and TRBJ2-5; the D call may be TRBD1 or TRBD2 (6 bases each). CDR3: CASSEIPTLGGETQYF. DNA of the CDR3: TGTGCCAGCAGTGAAATTCCCACACTAGGGGGGGAGACCCAGTACTTC.